The 21 T cell receptor beta chains below were found in one sample sequenced in a study of blood T cell repertoires in COVID-19. The repertoire was sequenced with immunoSEQ multiplex PCR; TCRdb's copy has only in-frame clones and lacks some. The repertoire holds 150,000 to 200,000 clones, 88% seen once, with roughly 4.7% in the top ten. The sequencing sample was made of peripheral blood. The receptors were sampled from a human donor in a cohort sampled during active COVID-19.

The chain employs TRBV3-1 (or the pseudogene TRBV3-2) and TRBJ2-7; 9 bases line up with TRBD1. This CDR3 is 16 amino acids long. CDR1 and CDR2 (germline): LGHDT, YNNKEL (reference sequence). V trimming: 4 bases; J trimming: 7 bases; junction bases outside the gene matches: 14. The CDR3 here is CASSLGTGTQTPEQYF. The CDR3 DNA reads TGTGCCAGCAGCCTCGGGACAGGGACCCAAACCCCGGAGCAGTACTTC.

The chain is built from TRBV7-2 and TRBJ2-5; 8 bases fit TRBD2. V lost 0 bases and J lost 5; bases outside the gene matches: 5. The CDR3 consists of 15 residues. The germline gives CDR1 SGHTA, CDR2 FQGNSA. The chain's CDR3 is CASSLAMLAGETQYF. CDR3 in DNA: TGTGCCAGCAGCTTAGCGATGTTAGCGGGGGAGACCCAGTACTTC.

This chain uses TRBV6-2 or TRBV6-3 with TRBJ2-5; TRBD2 agrees at 12 bases. There are 16 residues in the CDR3. With 5 bases clipped from V and 1 base from J, the junction kept 5 bases outside the gene matches. CDR1 is MNHEY, CDR2 SVGEGT, per germline. Written as DNA, the CDR3 is TGTGCCAGCAGTCTCTCTAGCGGGGGGGGCCAAGAGACCCAGTACTTC. The encoded protein is CASSLSSGGGQETQYF.

Comment on this clone: The sample contains more than one DNA sequence encoding this CDR3. The V call is TRBV28, the J call TRBJ1-2; D ambiguous. The CDR3 has 12 amino acids. In germline, CDR1 is MDHEN, CDR2 SYDVKM. The germline V and J ends were trimmed by 5 bases and 0 bases, with 4 bases remaining between them. The CDR3 DNA follows: TGTGCCAGCAGTCGGGCTAACTATGGCTACACCTTC. Translated: CASSRANYGYTF.

This clone was counted between two and nine times. J is TRBJ2-5 and V is TRBV4-3; TRBD1 might be the D (5 bases). This CDR3 has 15 amino acids. Per the germline V gene, CDR1 is LGHNA and CDR2 is YSLEER. Deletions cut 0 bases from V and 5 bases from J, with 13 bases between. CDR3 residues: CASSQEARKGETQYF. In nucleotides, the CDR3 is TGCGCCAGCAGCCAAGAAGCTAGGAAGGGGGAGACCCAGTACTTC.

The gene calls are TRBV3-1 (or the pseudogene TRBV3-2) and TRBJ2-1; TRBD2 agrees at 10 bases. The CDR3 is 12 residues long. Trimming removed 4 bases from V and 15 bases from J; junction bases left unmatched: 6. CDR1 is LGHDT and CDR2 is YNNKEL in the germline V gene (reference sequence). CDR3 in DNA: TGTGCCAGCAGCCCAGTGGGACTAGCGCCGTTCTTC. Protein product: CASSPVGLAPFF.

This clone appeared a single time. The CDR3 here is CASSKLGSRQGPIFSSNQPQHF. The CDR3 nucleotides read TGTGCCAGCAGCAAATTAGGGTCCCGACAGGGACCTATATTTTCGAGCAATCAGCCCCAGCATTTT. J is TRBJ1-5 and V is TRBV21-1; the table's TRBD1 call for D was not verified on the DNA. TRBV21-1 is flagged as a pseudogene. The CDR3 contains 22 residues.

The CDR3 DNA follows: TGCGCCAGCATAAGTCAGGGAACCGCTGAAGCTTTCTTT. Its protein is CASISQGTAEAFF. The chain is built from TRBV4-1 and TRBJ1-1; TRBD1 might be the D (5 bases). The V end lost 7 bases, the J end lost 6 bases, and 15 bases lay between the germline ends. The CDR3 sequence is 13 residues long. CDR1 and CDR2 (germline): MGHRA, YSYEKL.

The chain employs TRBV7-6 and TRBJ2-5; no reliable D call. The ends were cut back, 8 bases at V and 5 bases at J, with 15 bases in the middle. The CDR3 covers 13 residues. CDR1 and CDR2 (germline): SGHVS, FNYEAQ. The CDR3 DNA is TGTGCCAGCTCTTTTTCATTTCGGGAGACCCAGTACTTC. As protein: CASSFSFRETQYF.

The CDR3 spells CASSFGSGQPGEKLFF. The CDR3 DNA reads as TGCGCCAGCAGCTTTGGTTCGGGACAACCGGGTGAAAAACTGTTTTTT. The chain is built from TRBV5-1 and TRBJ1-4; maybe TRBD1 (6 bases). CDR1 is SGHRS and CDR2 is YFSETQ in the germline V gene. Trimming took 2 bases from V and 7 from J, leaving 18 bases between them. The CDR3 runs to 16 residues.

This chain links TRBV5-6 with TRBJ1-4, with D maybe TRBD1 (6 bases). Germline lookup yields CDR1 SGHDT and CDR2 YYEEEE. V dropped 5 bases and J dropped 7 bases, with 18 bases sitting between them. The CDR3 totals 15 residues. The CDR3 nucleotides are TGTGCCAGCAGTCGTACAGGGATAGGTACTGAAAAACTGTTTTTT. Protein product: CASSRTGIGTEKLFF.

This clone was counted once. The rearrangement links TRBV6-1 to TRBJ1-6; TRBD1 agrees at 8 bases. This CDR3 has 15 amino acids. Per the germline V gene, CDR1 is MNHNS and CDR2 is SASEGT. The V and J ends lost 2 bases and 9 bases, in that order; junction bases with no gene match: 6. CDR3 coding DNA: TGTGCCAGCAGTGAAAGGAGGACAGGGAGTTCACCCCTCCACTTT. Its translation: CASSERRTGSSPLHF.

V gene TRBV4-3 combines with J gene TRBJ2-2; possible D gene TRBD2, 6 bases. The germline gives CDR1 LGHNA, CDR2 YSLEER. Trimming took 0 bases from V and 5 from J, leaving 25 bases between them. The CDR3 length is 20 residues. The DNA for the CDR3 is TGCGCCAGCAGCCAAGATCCGATTGGAGGGGTTGATTCCCAAACCGGGGAGCTGTTTTTT. Translated: CASSQDPIGGVDSQTGELFF.

The chain links TRBV6-5 to TRBJ2-3; D perhaps matches TRBD2 (5 bases). Germline assignment: CDR1 MNHEY and CDR2 SVGAGI. The CDR3 has 14 residues. V dropped 6 bases and J dropped 6 bases, with 16 bases sitting between them. CDR3 sequence (DNA): TGTGCCAGCAGCCGGGGTGTCGTAGGGGATACGCAGTATTTT. Its translation: CASSRGVVGDTQYF.

V is TRBV29-1 and J is TRBJ1-1; TRBD1 is a possible D gene (6 bases). Germline V gives CDR1 SQVTM, CDR2 ANQGSEA. Between the trimmed V and J ends, which lost 0 bases and 10 bases, there was a span of 21 bases. This CDR3 is 15 amino acids long. The CDR3 here is CSVEEDSPRIIGAFF. CDR3 DNA: TGCAGCGTTGAAGAGGACAGCCCACGTATTATCGGAGCTTTCTTT.

The chain carries TRBV28 and TRBJ2-7; 7 nucleotides align to TRBD1. After removal of 5 bases from V and 4 bases from J, the junction contained 11 bases not matched to a gene. CDR3 length equals 15 residues. CDR1 is MDHEN, CDR2 SYDVKM, per germline. In DNA form, the CDR3 reads TGTGCCAGCAGTCCTAGACAGGGCTTCCGATACGAGCAGTACTTC. This gives the protein CASSPRQGFRYEQYF.

The V gene is TRBV19, the J gene TRBJ1-1; D is possibly TRBD1 (6 bases). The V gene's germline CDR1 is LNHDA and CDR2 SQIVND (reference sequence). The V gene lost 5 bases and the J gene lost 1 base, with 17 bases spanning the gap. The CDR3 length is 16 residues. The CDR3 region is CASSLVTGSPNTEAFF. CDR3 nucleotides: TGTGCCAGTAGTCTCGTCACAGGGAGTCCGAACACTGAAGCTTTCTTT.

This sequence joins TRBV5-1 and TRBJ2-1; TRBD1 matches at 7 bases. CDR3 length: 15 amino acids. CDR1 and CDR2 (germline): SGHRS, YFSETQ. V was pared by 0 bases and J by 2 bases, with 2 bases of the junction left unmatched. This CDR3 is CASSLGTGPYNEQFF. In DNA form, the CDR3 reads TGCGCCAGCAGCTTGGGGACAGGCCCCTACAATGAGCAGTTCTTC.

This chain uses TRBV2 with TRBJ2-1; 10 bases align to TRBD1. V lost 7 bases to trimming and J lost 7 bases; unmatched junction nucleotides: 7. CDR3 size: 14 residues. Germline V gives CDR1 SNHLY, CDR2 FYNNEI. The CDR3 nucleotides read TGTGCCAGCAAGGGACAGGGGTTTACGAATGAGCAGTTCTTC. Translation gives CASKGQGFTNEQFF. The variable domain in full, with the rest retrieved from reference TRBV2 and TRBJ2-1, is EPEVTQTPSHQVTQMGQEVILRCVPISNHLYFYWYRQILGQKVEFLVSFYNNEISEKSEIFDDQFSVERPDGSNFTLKIRSTKLEDSAMYFCASKGQGFTNEQFFGPGTRLTVL.

The chain carries TRBV28 and TRBJ1-2; D is unclear. Between the trimmed V and J ends, which lost 3 bases and 7 bases, there was a span of 15 bases. Per the germline V gene, CDR1 is MDHEN and CDR2 is SYDVKM. This CDR3 is 14 amino acids long. The CDR3 spells CASSLEAGYGGYTF. CDR3 coding DNA: TGTGCCAGCAGTTTGGAGGCGGGATACGGTGGCTACACCTTC.

The rearrangement joins TRBV19 to TRBJ1-5, with unresolved D. V lost 1 base and J 0 bases, leaving 10 bases between the germline ends. Germline values: CDR1 LNHDA, CDR2 SQIVND (reference sequence). This CDR3 is 16 amino acids long. CDR3 loop: CASSIAGPASNQPQHF. Written as DNA, the CDR3 is TGTGCCAGTAGTATAGCTGGGCCAGCTAGCAATCAGCCCCAGCATTTT.